This T cell receptor beta chain was profiled in a study of breast tumors, draining lymph nodes, adjacent tissues (TCRdb year 2016). At the level of the whole study: Breast cancer patients provided tumor, adjacent nontumor tissue and axillary lymph nodes, and the study compared the TCR beta repertoires across these three sources. In human breast cancer, the study set out to assess how tumor, surrounding tissue and draining lymph node repertoires relate to one another and whether T cells might be exchanged between them.

The CDR3 contains 11 residues, cysteine and phenylalanine counted. Here the CDR3 DNA is all that survives: 33 bases in frame from base 1. V sheds 5 bases and J sheds 6 bases, leaving 4 bases between their ends. Taken from the germline V gene (reference sequence), the CDR1 and CDR2 loops are MNHNY and SVGAGI. Details on this clonotype: Its antigen remains unidentified. A read error may explain this, as a much larger clone is one base away.

Lymph node samples came from the axillary draining lymph nodes of breast cancer patients. Broad study findings and their caveats: Tumor T-cell repertoires showed less diversity than lymph node repertoires and more diversity than nontumor tissue repertoires, and tumor T-cell repertoires showed preferential V and J gene usage. The data were considered consistent with the idea that most tumor T cells come from the lymph node and then expand in tumor tissue. The study presented the conclusion that tumor T cells originate in lymph nodes as consistent with a hypothesis, not as something directly demonstrated. Tumor and nontumor tissue repertoires were found to be significantly more similar in luminal-like than in basal-like breast cancer.

Data came from an Illumina HiSeq 2000. TCR beta chain libraries were generated through multiplex PCR amplification. The amplified TCR beta chain products were analyzed by high-throughput sequencing. TCRdb applied fastp at Q25 and MiXCR to the public reads, then kept only in-frame beta chains. Duplicate CDR3 protein sequences are folded into a single record with the most common DNA and genes. The sample has about 100,000 distinct CDR3 sequences on record, approximately 21% of them singletons. The ten largest clones take up less than 1.5% of the sample. The source of this sequence is a female donor with breast cancer. Some clones in this sample may be carry-over from other donors' samples. The sequenced sample was axillary lymph node tissue. The chain employs TRBV6-6 and TRBJ1-4, with the D gene call left open. In nucleotide form, the sequence is TGTGCCAGCAGTGATGATGAAAAACTGTTTTTT. Protein translation: CASSDDEKLFF.